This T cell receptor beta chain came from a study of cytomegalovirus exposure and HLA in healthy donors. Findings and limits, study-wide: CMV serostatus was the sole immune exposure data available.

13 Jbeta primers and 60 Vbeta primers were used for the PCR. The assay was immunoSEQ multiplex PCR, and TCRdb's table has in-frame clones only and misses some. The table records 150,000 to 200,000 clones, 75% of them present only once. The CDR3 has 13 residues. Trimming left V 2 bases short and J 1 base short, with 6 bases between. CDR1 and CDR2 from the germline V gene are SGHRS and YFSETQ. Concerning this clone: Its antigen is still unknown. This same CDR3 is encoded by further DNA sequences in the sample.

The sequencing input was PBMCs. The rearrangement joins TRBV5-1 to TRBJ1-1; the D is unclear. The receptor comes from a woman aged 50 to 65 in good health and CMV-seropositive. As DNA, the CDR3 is TGCGCCAGCAGCTTACAAGAGAACACTGAAGCTTTCTTT. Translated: CASSLQENTEAFF.